The present entry profiles one TCR beta chain with its context. The sample originates from a study of blood T cell repertoires in COVID-19. Clones were sequenced by immunoSEQ multiplex PCR, and TCRdb holds only the in-frame ones, with some missing. The data contain some 290,000 clones, around 81% of them singletons. CDR3 length: 18 residues. Trimming took 4 bases from V and 1 from J; bases not matched to a gene: 9. Germline CDR1 is LGHDT and CDR2 is YNNKEL (reference sequence). Sequencing was performed on peripheral blood. The chain uses TRBV3-1 (or the pseudogene TRBV3-2) and TRBJ1-3, with 11 positions matching TRBD1. This TCR came from a woman aged 55-70 years with active or convalescent COVID-19. CDR3 nucleotide sequence: TGTGCCAGCAGCCGAGGAGGACAGGGGGCATTGTCTGGAAACACCATATATTTT. Residues: CASSRGGQGALSGNTIYF.